These 27 T cell receptor beta chains share one sample of origin, sequenced in a study of blood T cell repertoires in COVID-19. Libraries were prepared by immunoSEQ multiplex PCR; TCRdb keeps only in-frame clonotypes and omits some of them. The table includes roughly 100,000 clones, around 86% detected once. The specimen sequenced was peripheral blood. The receptors shown here come from a man between 45 and 60 years old with active or convalescent COVID-19.

Notes on this clone: One junction end does not reproduce the germline sequence, and a read error may be involved. DNA for the CDR3: TGTGCCAGCCGCTTTTTCGGACAGGGGGAAGAGACCCAGTACTTC. Translation: CASRFFGQGEETQYF. The V call is TRBV5-4, the J call TRBJ2-5; 10 nucleotides agree with TRBD1. The CDR3 has 15 residues. In germline, CDR1 is SGHNT, CDR2 YYREEE (reference sequence).

The J gene is TRBJ2-5, the V gene TRBV6-6, with 7 bases aligning to TRBD2. This CDR3 has 15 residues. Germline trimming cut 7 bases from V and 7 bases from J; bases unmatched to any gene: 15. Germline V gene lookup returns CDR1 MNHNY and CDR2 SVGAGI (reference sequence). This CDR3 is CASTNRDYRFGTQYF. CDR3 DNA: TGTGCCAGCACCAACCGGGACTACCGTTTTGGGACCCAGTACTTC.

The chain employs TRBV11-2 and TRBJ2-7, with D possibly matching TRBD1 (6 bases). The CDR3 covers 13 residues. Germline V lookup: CDR1 SGHAT, CDR2 FQNNGV. V was pared by 6 bases and J by 0 bases, with 9 bases between. The CDR3 is CASRGDNSYEQYF. CDR3 DNA sequence: TGTGCCAGCAGGGGGGACAACTCCTACGAGCAGTACTTC.

This chain connects TRBV14 to TRBJ2-5; 14 nucleotides align to TRBD2. Germline trimming cut 1 base from V and 5 bases from J; bases unmatched to any gene: 3. The CDR3 has 16 amino acids. Germline CDR1 and CDR2: SGHDN and FVKESK. The CDR3 DNA follows: TGTGCCAGCAGCCAAGGGACTAGCGGGGGGTATGAGACCCAGTACTTC. Its protein product is CASSQGTSGGYETQYF.

This clone has a handful of counts. This chain joins TRBV9 and TRBJ1-6; 8 bases align to TRBD1. Unmatched junction bases numbered 10, after V lost 0 bases and J lost 14 bases. Germline CDR1 reads SGDLS; CDR2 reads YYNGEE. This CDR3 is built from 15 residues. The CDR3 nucleotides read TGTGCCAGCAGCGTAGCGGGGACAGGCCCTTTGACCCTCCACTTT. It yields the protein CASSVAGTGPLTLHF.

A few counts support this clone. The chain recombines TRBV5-4 with TRBJ2-2; TRBD1 aligns across 7 bases. Per germline, CDR1 SGHNT and CDR2 YYREEE (reference sequence). V gave up 5 bases and J gave up 0 bases; unmatched junction bases: 4. This CDR3 comprises 15 residues. For the CDR3, the DNA is TGTGCCAGCAGGGACGGGACAGCGAACACCGGGGAGCTGTTTTTT. As protein: CASRDGTANTGELFF.

The rearrangement joins TRBV12-5 to TRBJ2-7, with a weak D call TRBD1 (6 bases). The length of the CDR3 is 15 residues. CDR1 and CDR2 (germline): LGHNT, FRNRAP. V lost 0 bases and J 7 bases, leaving 16 bases between the germline ends. The CDR3, as DNA: TGTGCTAGTGGTTTGGTACTGTTAAAAGGGGGAGAGCAGTACGTC. As protein: CASGLVLLKGGEQYV.

CDR3 DNA sequence: TGTGCCAGCAGCTTAGAGGGGCCTCCCTACAATGAGCAGTTCTTC. This translates into CASSLEGPPYNEQFF. The V call is TRBV11-3, the J call TRBJ2-1; possible D gene TRBD1, 5 bases. The CDR3 runs to 15 residues. Germline loops: CDR1 SGHNT, CDR2 YENEEA. The V and J ends lost 0 bases and 2 bases respectively, with 8 bases between them.

This chain joins TRBV11-2 and TRBJ2-7, with D unresolved. The V gene lost 8 bases and the J gene lost 3 bases, with 17 bases spanning the gap. The CDR3 is 14 residues long. Germline V lookup: CDR1 SGHAT, CDR2 FQNNGV. This CDR3 is CASPYPPRYYEQYF. Written as DNA, the CDR3 is TGTGCCAGCCCATATCCCCCGAGGTACTACGAGCAGTACTTC.

The V call is TRBV10-3, the J call TRBJ1-1, with TRBD1 matching 9 bases. Germline V gene lookup returns CDR1 ENHRY and CDR2 SYGVKD. This CDR3 is built from 13 residues. The junction had 3 bases not matched to a gene; V was cut back by 9 bases and J by 1 base. The DNA for the CDR3 is TGTGCCATTAGACAGGGGGGGAACACTGAAGCTTTCTTT. This translates into CAIRQGGNTEAFF.

This clone is a singleton in its sample. The rearrangement joins TRBV14 to TRBJ2-1; no reliable D call. The CDR3 has 15 residues. Germline-derived CDR1 and CDR2 are SGHDN and FVKESK. V shed 4 bases and J shed 0 bases, with 10 bases lying between them. The CDR3 sequence is CASSPRGNSYNEQFF. CDR3 DNA sequence: TGTGCCAGCAGCCCTCGCGGTAACTCCTACAATGAGCAGTTCTTC.

This clone was counted once. This chain connects TRBV12-3 or TRBV12-4 to TRBJ1-4; D uncertain. Trimming shortened V by 6 bases and J by 7 bases, and 9 bases separated the two germline ends. CDR3 size: 12 residues. The CDR3 sequence: CASRRATEKLFF. CDR3 nucleotide sequence: TGTGCCAGCAGACGAGCGACTGAAAAACTGTTTTTT.

J is TRBJ1-5 and V is TRBV28; tentative D call: TRBD1 (5 bases). V was cut by 4 bases and J by 2 bases, with 6 bases left in between. This CDR3 contains 13 residues. Per the germline V gene, CDR1 is MDHEN and CDR2 is SYDVKM. The CDR3 loop is CASSSTGNQPQHF. The DNA for the CDR3 is TGTGCCAGCAGTTCGACAGGCAATCAGCCCCAGCATTTT. The full variable domain, its missing parts supplied by reference TRBV28 and TRBJ1-5, is DVKVTQSSRYLVKRTGEKVFLECVQDMDHENMFWYRQDPGLGLRLIYFSYDVKMKEKGDIPEGYSVSREKKERFSLILESASTNQTSMYLCASSSTGNQPQHFGDGTRLSIL.

As regards this clone: This sample includes further DNA sequences coding for the same CDR3. The chain carries TRBV27 and TRBJ2-2, with 7 bases lining up with TRBD1. J lost 0 bases, V lost 3 bases, and 1 base had no gene match. This CDR3 has 15 residues. In germline, CDR1 is MNHEY, CDR2 SMNVEV (reference sequence). DNA of the CDR3: TGTGCCAGCAGTTTGGGGACAGCGAACACCGGGGAGCTGTTTTTT. The encoded protein is CASSLGTANTGELFF.

This chain joins TRBV5-1 and TRBJ1-3, with D maybe TRBD1 (6 bases). The CDR3 extends over 14 amino acids. CDR1 is SGHRS, CDR2 YFSETQ, per germline. V was clipped by 4 bases and J by 0 bases, with 8 bases between them. Here the CDR3 reads CASSPDSSGNTIYF. The DNA of the CDR3 is TGCGCCAGCAGCCCGGACAGCTCTGGAAACACCATATATTTT.

The chain combines TRBV28 with TRBJ2-5; 8 nucleotides align to TRBD2. The CDR3 extends over 13 amino acids. Unmatched junction bases numbered 9, after V lost 10 bases and J lost 5 bases. Germline assignment: CDR1 MDHEN and CDR2 SYDVKM. CDR3 residues: CATNTGGVETQYF. Here the CDR3 DNA reads TGTGCCACCAATACGGGAGGGGTGGAGACCCAGTACTTC.

The DNA for the CDR3 is TGTGCCAGCAGTTCACAGGGGGCGAAGAATCAGCCCCAGCATTTT. This translates into CASSSQGAKNQPQHF. This chain connects TRBV28 to TRBJ1-5; 9 positions match TRBD1. The CDR3 runs to 15 residues. Germline V lookup: CDR1 MDHEN, CDR2 SYDVKM. V shed 4 bases, J shed 4 bases, and the junction held 5 bases outside the gene matches.

V usage is TRBV28 and J usage is TRBJ2-3; maybe TRBD2 (6 bases). V dropped 5 bases and J dropped 1 base, with 16 bases sitting between them. Germline-derived CDR1 and CDR2 are MDHEN and SYDVKM. The CDR3 runs 16 residues. The CDR3 reads CASSLGLTAGTDTQYF. The CDR3 nucleotides read TGTGCCAGCAGTCTAGGACTAACCGCAGGCACAGATACGCAGTATTTT. Full variable domain (missing parts from reference TRBV28 and TRBJ2-3): DVKVTQSSRYLVKRTGEKVFLECVQDMDHENMFWYRQDPGLGLRLIYFSYDVKMKEKGDIPEGYSVSREKKERFSLILESASTNQTSMYLCASSLGLTAGTDTQYFGPGTRLTVL.

DNA for the CDR3: TGTGCCAGCAGCGTCAGTAATGCCAAAAACATTCAGTACTTC. Translation: CASSVSNAKNIQYF. The V call is TRBV5-8, the J call TRBJ2-4; the D is unclear. This CDR3 has 14 amino acids. Germline-derived CDR1 and CDR2 are SGHTS and YDEGEE. The V gene lost 4 bases and the J gene lost 1 base, with 9 bases spanning the gap.

The gene calls are TRBV20-1 and TRBJ2-7; D is perhaps TRBD2 (5 bases). The CDR3 totals 10 residues. V lost 7 bases to trimming and J lost 5 bases, with 9 bases between them. Looked up from germline, CDR1 is DFQATT and CDR2 is SNEGSKA (reference sequence). The CDR3 region has the DNA TGCAGTGTAAGAGCGGACGAGCAGTACTTC. Amino acids: CSVRADEQYF.

This clone has just one count. Here the CDR3 reads CASSSERDFHEQYV. In DNA form, the CDR3 reads TGTGCCAGCAGCTCGGAACGGGATTTCCACGAGCAGTACGTC. The chain combines TRBV5-4 with TRBJ2-7, with D perhaps matching TRBD2 (5 bases). This CDR3 comprises 14 residues. Looked up from germline, CDR1 is SGHNT and CDR2 is YYREEE (reference sequence). Trimming removed 3 bases at V and 5 bases at J, with 15 bases between.

This chain joins TRBV14 and TRBJ1-4, with a weak D call TRBD1 (6 bases). Germline CDR1 reads SGHDN; CDR2 reads FVKESK. This CDR3 region has 14 residues. Trimming cost V 6 bases and J 5 bases, with 13 bases left between them. CDR3 in DNA: TGTGCCAGCAGTCGGACAGCGGGGAATGAAAAACTGTTTTTT. Protein sequence: CASSRTAGNEKLFF.

This clone was detected a few times. The rearrangement uses TRBV6-6 and TRBJ1-5; D might be TRBD1 (5 bases). V was shortened by 6 bases and J by 5 bases, with 11 bases between the two germline ends. Germline V gives CDR1 MNHNY, CDR2 SVGAGI (reference sequence). The CDR3 runs 13 residues. The DNA of the CDR3 is TGTGCCAGCAGCGACCCGGGGGATCAGCCCCAGCATTTT. Protein: CASSDPGDQPQHF.

The gene calls are TRBV3-1 (or the pseudogene TRBV3-2) and TRBJ2-7; D gene unclear. This CDR3 comprises 14 residues. The germline V and J ends were trimmed by 1 base and 5 bases, with 12 bases remaining between them. Germline loops: CDR1 LGHDT, CDR2 YNNKEL (reference sequence). For the CDR3, the DNA is TGTGCCAGCAGCCAAGGAGGTTCTTTCAACGAGCAGTACTTC. Amino acid sequence: CASSQGGSFNEQYF.

The chain has TRBV7-8 and TRBJ1-1; D is unclear. CDR1 is SGHVS, CDR2 FQNEAQ, per germline. The CDR3 runs to 14 residues. Trimming removed 1 base from V and 1 base from J, with 7 bases in between. The CDR3 protein is CASSLGGRNTEAFF. The CDR3 DNA follows: TGTGCCAGCAGCTTAGGAGGTAGGAACACTGAAGCTTTCTTT.

V usage is TRBV11-2 and J usage is TRBJ2-5; possible D gene TRBD2, 6 bases. This CDR3 contains 14 residues. Per germline, CDR1 SGHAT and CDR2 FQNNGV. The ends were cut back, 1 base at V and 2 bases at J, with 8 bases in the middle. CDR3 protein: CASSLGGVQETQYF. The CDR3 nucleotides are TGTGCCAGCAGCTTAGGCGGGGTGCAAGAGACCCAGTACTTC. The variable domain in full, completed from reference TRBV11-2 and TRBJ2-5, reads EAGVAQSPRYKIIEKRQSVAFWCNPISGHATLYWYQQILGQGPKLLIQFQNNGVVDDSQLPKDRFSAERLKGVDSTLKIQPAKLEDSAVYLCASSLGGVQETQYFGPGTRLLVL.

This clone turned up a few times. The chain links TRBV24-1 to TRBJ2-5, with 13 bases matching TRBD2. With 8 bases clipped from V and 4 bases from J, the junction kept 12 bases outside the gene matches. Germline V gene data show CDR1 as KGHDR and CDR2 as SFDVKD. CDR3 length: 17 amino acids. The CDR3 sequence is CATNLRKLAGGRETQYF. DNA for the CDR3: TGTGCCACCAACCTCAGGAAACTAGCGGGGGGGAGAGAGACCCAGTACTTC.